These 20 T cell receptor beta chains originate from one sample sequenced in a study of radiotherapy plus CTLA-4 blockade in lung cancer. The data were produced by immunoSEQ multiplex PCR, yet TCRdb's version contains in-frame clones alone and is incomplete. The data contain 50,000 to 75,000 clones, about 80% of them seen just once; the ten biggest clones take up around 4.8%. Sample: peripheral blood, taken from a patient treated with radiotherapy plus ipilimumab. Source of these receptors: a human donor with non-small cell lung cancer who had a complete response to radiotherapy plus ipilimumab.

In the case of this clone: One junction end does not reproduce the germline sequence, and a read error may be involved. V is TRBV7-7 and J is TRBJ2-5; the D is unclear. This CDR3 comprises 13 residues. Per the germline V gene, CDR1 is SSHAT and CDR2 is FNYEAQ (reference sequence). The DNA for the CDR3 is TGTGCTAGCAGCCCCCGGCCCCAAGAGACCCAGTACTTC. This translates into CASSPRPQETQYF.

In its sample, this clone was seen a few times. CDR3: CASSEDIFPKNIQYF. The CDR3 coding sequence is TGTGCCAGCAGTGAGGACATATTTCCCAAAAACATTCAGTACTTC. V gene TRBV2 combines with J gene TRBJ2-4; a weak D match, TRBD1 (5 bases). V dropped 3 bases and J dropped 2 bases, with 11 bases sitting between them. The germline V gene encodes CDR1 SNHLY and CDR2 FYNNEI. This CDR3 is built from 15 residues.

This chain uses TRBV11-2 with TRBJ2-2; 12 positions agree with TRBD2. CDR1 is SGHAT, CDR2 FQNNGV, per germline. With V trimmed by 1 base and J by 6 bases, 6 bases remained unmatched. CDR3 length: 17 residues. The CDR3 DNA reads TGTGCCAGCAGCTTAGTACCTAGCGGGGGGGCCGCCGGGGAGCTGTTTTTT. Translated: CASSLVPSGGAAGELFF.

V gene TRBV14 combines with J gene TRBJ2-3; D is uncertain. The germline V gene encodes CDR1 SGHDN and CDR2 FVKESK. The CDR3 extends over 15 amino acids. V lost 3 bases to trimming and J lost 8 bases, with 18 bases between them. CDR3 nucleotide sequence: TGTGCCAGCAGCCAGCAGGATACCTTCGATGGTACGCAGTATTTT. It yields the protein CASSQQDTFDGTQYF.

This sequence joins TRBV5-1 and TRBJ2-3; 10 bases are shared with TRBD1. In germline, CDR1 is SGHRS, CDR2 YFSETQ. This CDR3 has 14 amino acids. The V gene end was trimmed by 9 bases and the J gene end by 6 bases; junction bases not matched to a gene: 10. CDR3 region: CATSKPGQGDTQYF. CDR3 DNA sequence: TGCGCCACCTCCAAGCCGGGACAGGGGGATACGCAGTATTTT. The entire variable domain, with the rest obtained from reference TRBV5-1 and TRBJ2-3, is as follows: KAGVTQTPRYLIKTRGQQVTLSCSPISGHRSVSWYQQTPGQGLQFLFEYFSETQRNKGNFPGRFSGRQFSNSRSEMNVSTLELGDSALYLCATSKPGQGDTQYFGPGTRLTVL.

The chain joins TRBV5-1 to TRBJ1-2, with D tentatively TRBD1 (5 bases). This CDR3 is 15 amino acids long. Germline CDR1 and CDR2: SGHRS and YFSETQ. Trimming cost V 2 bases and J 7 bases, with 18 bases left between them. CDR3 protein: CASSFTGGRYGGYTF. In nucleotides, the CDR3 is TGCGCCAGCAGCTTTACAGGAGGACGATATGGTGGCTACACCTTC.

J is TRBJ2-1 and V is TRBV7-2, with 10 bases identical to TRBD2. The V gene's germline CDR1 is SGHTA and CDR2 FQGNSA. There are 15 residues in the CDR3. V lost 4 bases to trimming and J lost 5 bases; unmatched junction nucleotides: 5. This chain's CDR3 is CASSSQAGGDNEQFF. Here the CDR3 DNA reads TGTGCCAGCAGCTCCCAAGCGGGGGGGGACAATGAGCAGTTCTTC.

The chain uses TRBV5-6 and TRBJ1-1; D uncertain. This CDR3 spans 14 amino acids. The germline CDR1 and CDR2 sequences are SGHDT and YYEEEE. Trimming cost V 1 base and J 1 base, with 8 bases left between them. Here the CDR3 DNA reads TGTGCCAGCAGCTTGCGGGGTAGGAACACTGAAGCTTTCTTT. Protein product: CASSLRGRNTEAFF.

This clone qualifies as medium-sized (0.01 to 0.1%). The chain has TRBV7-2 and TRBJ1-2; a weak D match, TRBD1 (5 bases). CDR3 length equals 14 residues. Germline V gene sequence: CDR1 SGHTA, CDR2 FQGNSA. V lost 3 bases and J 4 bases, leaving 12 bases between the germline ends. The CDR3 region is CASSFSRGSYGYTF. In DNA, the CDR3 is TGTGCCAGCAGCTTTAGTAGGGGTTCCTATGGCTACACCTTC.

There are a few counts of this clone. This chain joins TRBV7-9 and TRBJ1-1; no reliable D call. V lost 6 bases and J lost 4, with 12 bases in between. Germline-derived CDR1 and CDR2 are SEHNR and FQNEAQ (reference sequence). The CDR3 has 13 amino acids. CDR3 loop: CASRFIRSTEAFF. The CDR3 DNA reads as TGTGCCAGCAGATTTATCAGGTCCACTGAAGCTTTCTTT.

The chain links TRBV18 to TRBJ1-5; no definite D call. The CDR3 spans 15 residues. The V end was cut by 4 bases, the J end by 0 bases, with 10 bases between. Germline loops: CDR1 KGHSH, CDR2 LQKENI. The CDR3 nucleotides are TGTGCCAGCTCACGGGAGGTAAATAGCAATCAGCCCCAGCATTTT. Its protein product is CASSREVNSNQPQHF.

This clone was seen a handful of times. The chain employs TRBV10-3 and TRBJ2-7; 11 positions agree with TRBD2. CDR3 length: 14 amino acids. Germline-derived CDR1 and CDR2 are ENHRY and SYGVKD. Trimming removed 6 bases from V and 6 bases from J; junction bases left unmatched: 7. The CDR3 DNA is TGTGCCATCAGGCAGACTAGCGGGGACGGCGAGCAGTACTTC. Translation gives CAIRQTSGDGEQYF.

This chain uses TRBV5-1 with TRBJ2-1, with 13 bases that match TRBD2. The CDR3 is 15 residues long. J lost 7 bases, V lost 2 bases, and 3 bases had no gene match. Per germline, CDR1 SGHRS and CDR2 YFSETQ. This CDR3 is CASSFTSGRGNEQFF. CDR3 in DNA: TGCGCCAGCAGCTTTACTAGCGGGAGGGGGAATGAGCAGTTCTTC.

The gene calls are TRBV30 and TRBJ2-2; D perhaps matches TRBD1 (5 bases). The CDR3 consists of 14 residues. Trimming stripped 3 bases from V and 3 bases from J, with 11 bases between. CDR1 is GTSNPN and CDR2 is SVGIG in the germline V gene (reference sequence). This chain's CDR3 is CAWSRRVDTGELFF. In DNA form, the CDR3 reads TGTGCCTGGAGCCGCAGGGTGGACACCGGGGAGCTGTTTTTT.

The CDR3: CASSPRRGSTDTQYF. As DNA, the CDR3 is TGTGCCAGTAGTCCCCGAAGGGGCAGCACAGATACGCAGTATTTT. V usage is TRBV19 and J usage is TRBJ2-3, with D possibly TRBD1 on 5 matching bases. The CDR3 runs to 15 residues. The germline V gene has CDR1 LNHDA and CDR2 SQIVND (reference sequence). Trimming took 5 bases from V and 0 from J, leaving 12 bases between them.

This clone was seen only once. The chain recombines TRBV28 with TRBJ1-2; D is uncertain. The CDR3 runs to 10 residues. V was trimmed by 7 bases and J by 4 bases, leaving 4 bases between them. Germline V gives CDR1 MDHEN, CDR2 SYDVKM. The CDR3 loop is CASNRYGYTF. The CDR3 nucleotides are TGTGCCAGCAATCGCTATGGCTACACCTTC.

V usage is TRBV9 and J usage is TRBJ2-1, with D perhaps TRBD1 (6 bases). Trimming shortened V by 3 bases and J by 0 bases, and 16 bases separated the two germline ends. The CDR3 runs 17 residues. CDR1 is SGDLS, CDR2 YYNGEE, per germline. The DNA for the CDR3 is TGTGCCAGCAGCGGGATTGGGACACTTAGCTCCTACAATGAGCAGTTCTTC. Translation: CASSGIGTLSSYNEQFF.

In its sample, this clone was seen a few times. The chain uses TRBV12-5 and TRBJ1-2, with no clear D. Germline lookup yields CDR1 LGHNT and CDR2 FRNRAP. V dropped 6 bases and J dropped 0 bases, with 5 bases sitting between them. The CDR3 is 12 amino acids. The CDR3 is CASGHSNYGYTF. As DNA, the CDR3 is TGTGCTAGTGGCCATTCTAACTATGGCTACACCTTC.

The CDR3 spells CASSPDGEETQYF. The DNA for the CDR3 is TGTGCCAGCAGCCCGGACGGGGAAGAGACCCAGTACTTC. J is TRBJ2-5 and V is TRBV5-4; weak D call: TRBD2 (5 bases). Germline V gene lookup returns CDR1 SGHNT and CDR2 YYREEE (reference sequence). The CDR3 is 13 amino acids. Trimming took off 4 bases at V and 3 bases at J, with 10 bases between the two ends.

The gene calls are TRBV4-1 and TRBJ2-7; a possible D gene is TRBD2 (6 bases). Per germline, CDR1 MGHRA and CDR2 YSYEKL. CDR3 length equals 21 residues. V was clipped by 4 bases and J by 0 bases, with 31 bases between them. CDR3 coding DNA: TGCGCCAGCAGCCTACATCACGACCCCCCCGCGGGAACTGCAATCTCCTACGAGCAGTACTTC. Translation: CASSLHHDPPAGTAISYEQYF.